These 28 T cell receptor beta chains share one sample of origin, sequenced in a study of CD8+ T cells in alopecia areata. Sequencing templates came from extracted RNA that was reverse transcribed into cDNA. Clones were read by immunoSEQ multiplex PCR, and TCRdb kept only the in-frame ones, dropping some. In the table there are around 100,000 clones, approximately 52% of which are singletons. The sample comprised CD4+ T cells sorted from blood. These receptors were collected from a human donor in good health.

In this sample, this clone turned up a few times. This sequence joins TRBV4-2 and TRBJ2-7; the match to TRBD1 covers 7 bases. V lost 1 base to trimming and J lost 1 base; unmatched junction nucleotides: 7. Germline V CDR1 and CDR2: LGHNA, YNFKEQ. The CDR3 loop spans 16 amino acids. The CDR3 sequence: CASSQAFGQVSYEQYF. Written as DNA, the CDR3 is TGTGCCAGCAGCCAAGCCTTCGGACAGGTTTCCTACGAGCAGTACTTC.

The chain uses TRBV5-1 and TRBJ1-5; D is unresolved. CDR1 is SGHRS and CDR2 is YFSETQ in the germline V gene. This CDR3 is 14 amino acids long. V lost 4 bases and J 2 bases, leaving 10 bases between the germline ends. The CDR3 loop is CASSPGSGNQPQHF. As DNA, the CDR3 is TGCGCCAGCAGCCCGGGTAGCGGCAATCAGCCCCAGCATTTT.

This chain uses TRBV25-1 with TRBJ2-7, with D possibly matching TRBD1 (6 bases). V was pared by 6 bases and J by 2 bases, with 17 bases between. This CDR3 is built from 15 residues. Per germline, CDR1 MGHDK and CDR2 SYGVNS. The CDR3 protein is CASSPRGTGPYEQYF. The CDR3 region has the DNA TGTGCCAGCAGCCCCAGGGGAACTGGTCCCTACGAGCAGTACTTC.

J is TRBJ2-3 and V is TRBV5-4; 9 bases match TRBD1. Germline V gene lookup returns CDR1 SGHNT and CDR2 YYREEE (reference sequence). The V and J ends lost 4 bases and 3 bases, in that order; junction bases with no gene match: 0. CDR3 size: 13 residues. CDR3 amino acids: CASSDRGTDTQYF. In DNA form, the CDR3 reads TGTGCCAGCAGCGACAGGGGGACAGATACGCAGTATTTT.

The chain couples TRBV30 to TRBJ1-2, with 7 bases fitting TRBD1. Germline-derived CDR1 and CDR2 are GTSNPN and SVGIG (reference sequence). The CDR3 has 14 amino acids. Trimming at V came to 0 bases and at J to 13 bases, leaving 14 bases not matched to a gene. DNA of the CDR3: TGTGCCTGGAGTGTATCATTACAGGGGCTCCCTAGCACCTTC. This translates into CAWSVSLQGLPSTF.

This chain joins TRBV7-2 and TRBJ2-7, with D unresolved. The V gene's germline CDR1 is SGHTA and CDR2 FQGNSA. Trimming cost V 4 bases and J 0 bases, with 10 bases left between them. The length of the CDR3 is 14 residues. CDR3 residues: CASSSGPGSYEQYF. CDR3 nucleotide sequence: TGTGCCAGCAGCTCCGGCCCCGGCTCCTACGAGCAGTACTTC.

V usage is TRBV6-6 and J usage is TRBJ2-2; the D gene is possibly TRBD1 (6 bases). The CDR3 length is 15 residues. Germline V gene lookup returns CDR1 MNHNY and CDR2 SVGAGI (reference sequence). Trimming took off 0 bases at V and 2 bases at J, with 7 bases between the two ends. CDR3 loop: CASSYSGQNTGELFF. Here the CDR3 DNA reads TGTGCCAGCAGTTACTCGGGACAAAACACCGGGGAGCTGTTTTTT.

Comments on this clone: The sample carries other DNA sequences with the same CDR3. V and J are TRBV30 and TRBJ1-3; D gene unclear. The CDR3 contains 12 residues. The germline V gene has CDR1 GTSNPN and CDR2 SVGIG (reference sequence). Trimming took 3 bases from V and 0 from J, leaving 3 bases between them. The CDR3 reads CAWSDSGNTIYF. As DNA, the CDR3 is TGTGCCTGGAGCGACTCTGGAAACACCATATATTTT. Filled out from reference TRBV30 and TRBJ1-3, the complete variable domain reads SQTIHQWPATLVQPVGSPLSLECTVEGTSNPNLYWYRQAAGRGLQLLFYSVGIGQISSEVPQNLSASRPQDRQFILSSKKLLLSDSGFYLCAWSDSGNTIYFGEGSWLTVV.

The rearrangement uses TRBV28 and TRBJ1-5, with D tentatively TRBD1 (6 bases). CDR1 and CDR2 from the germline V gene are MDHEN and SYDVKM. This CDR3 comprises 15 residues. The V end was cut by 7 bases, the J end by 0 bases, with 13 bases between. DNA for the CDR3: TGTGCCAGCACCACAGGGTCCTATAGCAATCAGCCCCAGCATTTT. Protein product: CASTTGSYSNQPQHF.

This clone was counted between two and nine times. V gene TRBV29-1 combines with J gene TRBJ1-1; 7 nucleotides align to TRBD1. J lost 2 bases, V lost 4 bases, and 7 bases had no gene match. The CDR3 sequence is 14 residues long. Germline-derived CDR1 and CDR2 are SQVTM and ANQGSEA. The DNA for the CDR3 is TGCAGCGTTGGGTACCAGGGGGGAAACACTGAAGCTTTCTTT. This sequence encodes CSVGYQGGNTEAFF.

This chain joins TRBV29-1 and TRBJ1-1; TRBD1 might be the D (5 bases). Deletions cut 3 bases from V and 5 bases from J, with 19 bases between. The CDR3 spans 15 residues. From germline, CDR1 is SQVTM and CDR2 ANQGSEA. CDR3 DNA sequence: TGCAGCGTTGACCCAGGGAAAAGGGGAAGGACTGAAGCTTTCTTT. It yields the protein CSVDPGKRGRTEAFF.

This chain connects TRBV25-1 to TRBJ1-1; D is ambiguous. CDR3 length: 14 residues. V was clipped by 2 bases and J by 9 bases, with 16 bases between them. Germline values: CDR1 MGHDK, CDR2 SYGVNS. In nucleotides, the CDR3 is TGTGCCAGCAGTGAAGCGGCGTCAGCAAGCCAAGCTTTCTTT. Its translation: CASSEAASASQAFF.

The chain uses TRBV25-1 and TRBJ2-1, with no clear D. Germline V gives CDR1 MGHDK, CDR2 SYGVNS. The V end was cut by 3 bases, the J end by 8 bases, with 11 bases between. The CDR3 consists of 13 residues. CDR3 sequence reads: CASSEPRWDEQFF. CDR3 DNA: TGTGCCAGCAGTGAGCCTCGGTGGGATGAGCAGTTCTTC.

The V and J genes are TRBV11-2 and TRBJ2-5; D gene uncertain. The CDR3 has 13 amino acids. Trimming removed 3 bases from V and 4 bases from J, with 9 bases in between. Germline V lookup: CDR1 SGHAT, CDR2 FQNNGV. In nucleotides, the CDR3 is TGTGCCAGCAGCTTGGCAGCGACAGAGACCCAGTACTTC. This sequence encodes CASSLAATETQYF.

This clone was found a few times. The rearrangement links TRBV28 to TRBJ2-2, with a tentative D call TRBD1 (6 bases). The germline V gene encodes CDR1 MDHEN and CDR2 SYDVKM. The CDR3 has 13 amino acids. The ends were cut back, 5 bases at V and 5 bases at J, with 9 bases in the middle. The CDR3, as DNA: TGTGCCAGCAGTACCAGGGGAACCGGGGAGCTGTTTTTT. This sequence encodes CASSTRGTGELFF.

The rearrangement joins TRBV4-3 to TRBJ2-6; 7 positions agree with TRBD1. Trimming took 0 bases from V and 0 from J; bases not matched to a gene: 17. The CDR3 runs to 22 residues. Germline lookup yields CDR1 LGHNA and CDR2 YSLEER. The CDR3 loop reads CASSQDFRDSSHTNSGANVLTF. For the CDR3, the DNA is TGCGCCAGCAGCCAAGATTTCCGGGACAGTTCTCATACTAACTCTGGGGCCAACGTCCTGACTTTC.

This chain's CDR3 is CASSQSGQGDRTGELFF. In DNA form, the CDR3 reads TGTGCCAGCAGCCAATCCGGACAGGGGGATAGGACCGGGGAGCTGTTTTTT. The V and J genes are TRBV14 and TRBJ2-2; 10 bases fit TRBD1. Germline V gives CDR1 SGHDN, CDR2 FVKESK. The CDR3 consists of 17 residues. V trimming: 2 bases; J trimming: 5 bases; junction bases outside the gene matches: 8.

The chain employs TRBV29-1 and TRBJ2-3; the D gene is possibly TRBD2 (6 bases). CDR1 is SQVTM and CDR2 is ANQGSEA in the germline V gene. The CDR3 runs to 14 residues. The V end was cut by 4 bases, the J end by 1 base, with 12 bases between. CDR3 region: CSVVWRGRTDTQYF. The CDR3, as DNA: TGCAGCGTTGTATGGCGGGGACGCACAGATACGCAGTATTTT.

The chain links TRBV29-1 to TRBJ1-2; 10 nucleotides match TRBD1. The J segment lost 1 base and the V segment lost 3 bases, leaving 5 bases of the junction unmatched. CDR1 SQVTM and CDR2 ANQGSEA come from the germline V gene. CDR3 size: 15 residues. The CDR3 nucleotides are TGCAGCGTTGAGGGGGGACAGGGGCGTAACTATGGCTACACCTTC. Translation: CSVEGGQGRNYGYTF.

The J gene is TRBJ1-2, the V gene TRBV14; D possibly corresponds to TRBD1 (6 bases). The CDR3 runs to 15 residues. The germline V gene has CDR1 SGHDN and CDR2 FVKESK. V lost 4 bases, J lost 2 bases, and 14 bases lay in between. CDR3 coding DNA: TGTGCCAGCAGCCCTGACAGGAGTACCAACTATGGCTACACCTTC. This codes for CASSPDRSTNYGYTF.

The chain recombines TRBV7-9 with TRBJ1-1, with D perhaps matching TRBD1 (5 bases). The germline gives CDR1 SEHNR, CDR2 FQNEAQ (reference sequence). Trimming left V 3 bases short and J 1 base short, with 12 bases between. CDR3 length: 15 residues. CDR3 residues: CASSFAGPTNTEAFF. The CDR3 DNA is TGTGCCAGCAGCTTTGCGGGACCGACGAACACTGAAGCTTTCTTT.

This chain links TRBV29-1 with TRBJ1-1; D may be TRBD1 (6 bases). The CDR3 is 10 amino acids. V was clipped by 5 bases and J by 10 bases, with 11 bases between them. Germline CDR1 reads SQVTM; CDR2 reads ANQGSEA. DNA of the CDR3: TGCAGCGTTCACCAGGGGAGAGCTTTCTTT. This gives the protein CSVHQGRAFF.

The chain has TRBV7-2 and TRBJ2-5; 11 bases are a match to TRBD1. The CDR3 covers 14 residues. Germline V CDR1 and CDR2: SGHTA, FQGNSA. V shed 3 bases, J shed 7 bases, and the junction held 4 bases outside the gene matches. The CDR3 loop is CASSFSGQGVTQYF. As DNA, the CDR3 is TGTGCCAGCAGCTTCTCGGGACAGGGGGTGACCCAGTACTTC.

This clone was recorded a few times. The chain is built from TRBV4-1 and TRBJ2-3; 8 nucleotides line up with TRBD2. Germline CDR1 is MGHRA and CDR2 is YSYEKL. The CDR3 spans 15 residues. Unmatched junction bases numbered 1, after V lost 1 base and J lost 1 base. The CDR3 reads CASSQGTSRTDTQYF. Written as DNA, the CDR3 is TGCGCCAGCAGCCAAGGGACTAGCCGCACAGATACGCAGTATTTT.

In this sample, this clone turned up a few times. V gene TRBV19 combines with J gene TRBJ1-2; D perhaps matches TRBD1 (6 bases). V was trimmed by 4 bases and J by 2 bases, leaving 8 bases between them. From germline, CDR1 is LNHDA and CDR2 SQIVND (reference sequence). The CDR3 contains 13 residues. The CDR3: CASSRQGNYGYTF. The CDR3 region has the DNA TGTGCCAGTAGTAGGCAGGGGAACTATGGCTACACCTTC.

The chain has TRBV5-1 and TRBJ2-1; unclear D gene. Trimming removed 0 bases from V and 4 bases from J, with 8 bases in between. The germline CDR1 and CDR2 sequences are SGHRS and YFSETQ. CDR3 length: 14 amino acids. The CDR3: CASSLGSAYNEQFF. The CDR3 DNA reads TGCGCCAGCAGCTTGGGAAGCGCTTACAATGAGCAGTTCTTC.

The chain uses TRBV7-9 and TRBJ1-5; D gene uncertain. The CDR3 totals 14 residues. CDR1 is SEHNR, CDR2 FQNEAQ, per germline (reference sequence). Trimming pared 8 bases from V and 0 bases from J, leaving 11 bases between. The CDR3 protein is CASSKEVSNQPQHF. DNA of the CDR3: TGTGCCAGCTCTAAGGAGGTTAGCAATCAGCCCCAGCATTTT. The complete variable domain, with remaining parts taken from reference TRBV7-9 and TRBJ1-5, reads DTGVSQNPRHKITKRGQNVTFRCDPISEHNRLYWYRQTLGQGPEFLTYFQNEAQLEKSRLLSDRFSAERPKGSFSTLEIQRTEQGDSAMYLCASSKEVSNQPQHFGDGTRLSIL.

The chain employs TRBV7-2 and TRBJ2-5; a possible D gene is TRBD1 (6 bases). V gave up 1 base and J gave up 4 bases, with 10 bases separating them. Germline V gene sequence: CDR1 SGHTA, CDR2 FQGNSA. CDR3 length: 14 amino acids. The CDR3 DNA is TGTGCCAGCAGCTTAGACTGGGGGCTAGAGACCCAGTACTTC. Translated: CASSLDWGLETQYF.